Presented here are 4 T cell receptor beta chains from one specimen sequenced in a study of cytomegalovirus exposure and HLA in healthy donors (dated 2017 in TCRdb). Library preparation was by the immunoSEQ multiplex PCR assay. The multiplex PCR relied on a mix of 60 forward primers for TCR Vbeta segments and 13 reverse primers for TCR Jbeta segments. TCRdb holds this immuneACCESS table with in-frame rearrangements only. Some clones are missing; in checked studies, unresolved V genes explain under half, and the rest has no known cause. This sample has 150,000 to 200,000 clones in its table, and roughly 80% of those were observed once. Around 2% of the sample is taken by the ten largest. Material for sequencing was PBMCs. These receptors all come from a human donor in good health.

This clone was recorded only once. This chain uses TRBV7-6 with TRBJ2-3; 7 bases map to TRBD1. CDR3 size: 14 residues. Trimming took 1 base from V and 4 from J; bases not matched to a gene: 2. CDR1 and CDR2 from the germline V gene are SGHVS and FNYEAQ. The CDR3 region is CASSLVQGSDTQYF. CDR3 sequence (DNA): TGTGCCAGCAGCTTAGTACAGGGGTCAGATACGCAGTATTTT.

The chain joins TRBV27 to TRBJ1-6; 9 bases match TRBD1. CDR1 is MNHEY and CDR2 is SMNVEV in the germline V gene (reference sequence). With V trimmed by 8 bases and J by 0 bases, 11 bases remained unmatched. The CDR3 is 18 amino acids. Written as DNA, the CDR3 is TGTGCCAGCCGCGACCCCCCGGACAGGGGCTCCTATAATTCACCCCTCCACTTT. This gives the protein CASRDPPDRGSYNSPLHF.

This chain joins TRBV18 and TRBJ1-6; maybe TRBD1 (6 bases). CDR3 length: 17 residues. CDR1 is KGHSH, CDR2 LQKENI, per germline. V shed 2 bases and J shed 7 bases, with 18 bases lying between them. As DNA, the CDR3 is TGTGCCAGCTCACCAAGGGAAACAGGGAGGGCGAATTCACCCCTCCACTTT. Its protein product is CASSPRETGRANSPLHF.

This chain links TRBV6-4 with TRBJ2-3, with D hard to call. The length of the CDR3 is 14 residues. Germline assignment: CDR1 MRHNA and CDR2 SNTAGT. Trimming took 2 bases from V and 2 from J, leaving 8 bases between them. CDR3: CASSDEPSTDTQYF. The DNA of the CDR3 is TGTGCCAGCAGTGACGAGCCTTCCACAGATACGCAGTATTTT.